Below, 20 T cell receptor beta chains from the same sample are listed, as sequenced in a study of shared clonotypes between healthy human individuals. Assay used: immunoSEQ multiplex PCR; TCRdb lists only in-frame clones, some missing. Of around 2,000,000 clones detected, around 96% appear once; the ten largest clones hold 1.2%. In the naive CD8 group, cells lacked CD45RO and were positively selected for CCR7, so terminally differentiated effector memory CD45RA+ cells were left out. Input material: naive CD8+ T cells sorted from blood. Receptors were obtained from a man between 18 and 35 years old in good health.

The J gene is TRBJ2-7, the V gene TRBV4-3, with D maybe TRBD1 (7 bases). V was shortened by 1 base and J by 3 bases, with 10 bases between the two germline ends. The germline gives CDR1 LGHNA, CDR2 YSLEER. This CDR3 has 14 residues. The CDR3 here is CASSQVQGGYEQYF. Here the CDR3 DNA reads TGCGCCAGCAGCCAAGTGCAGGGGGGCTACGAGCAGTACTTC.

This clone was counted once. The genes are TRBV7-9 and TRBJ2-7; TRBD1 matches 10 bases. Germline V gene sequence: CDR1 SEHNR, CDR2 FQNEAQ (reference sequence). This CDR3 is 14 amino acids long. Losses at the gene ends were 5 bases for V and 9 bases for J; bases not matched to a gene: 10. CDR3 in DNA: TGTGCCAGCAGCCCGGGACAGGGGAATTTCGGGCAGTACTTC. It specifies CASSPGQGNFGQYF. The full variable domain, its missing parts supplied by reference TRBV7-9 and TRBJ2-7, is DTGVSQNPRHKITKRGQNVTFRCDPISEHNRLYWYRQTLGQGPEFLTYFQNEAQLEKSRLLSDRFSAERPKGSFSTLEIQRTEQGDSAMYLCASSPGQGNFGQYFGPGTRLTVT.

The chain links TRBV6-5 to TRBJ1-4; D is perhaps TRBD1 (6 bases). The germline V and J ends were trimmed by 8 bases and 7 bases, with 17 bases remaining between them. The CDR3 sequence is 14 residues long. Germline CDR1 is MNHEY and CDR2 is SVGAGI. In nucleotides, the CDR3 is TGTGCCAGCGCCGGGCGGGGGCAAAGTGAAAAACTGTTTTTT. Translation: CASAGRGQSEKLFF.

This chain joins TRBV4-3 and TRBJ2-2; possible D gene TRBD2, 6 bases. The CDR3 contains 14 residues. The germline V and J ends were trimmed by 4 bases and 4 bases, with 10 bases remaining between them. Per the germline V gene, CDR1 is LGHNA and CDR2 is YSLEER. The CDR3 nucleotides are TGCGCCAGCAGCCCGGACTACCGCACCGGGGAGCTGTTTTTT. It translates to CASSPDYRTGELFF.

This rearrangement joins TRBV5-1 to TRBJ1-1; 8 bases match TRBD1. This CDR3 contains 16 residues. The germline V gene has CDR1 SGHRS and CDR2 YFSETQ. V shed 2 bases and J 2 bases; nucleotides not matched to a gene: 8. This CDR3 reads CASSFQGADGNTEAFF. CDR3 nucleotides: TGCGCCAGCAGCTTTCAGGGGGCGGATGGAAACACTGAAGCTTTCTTT.

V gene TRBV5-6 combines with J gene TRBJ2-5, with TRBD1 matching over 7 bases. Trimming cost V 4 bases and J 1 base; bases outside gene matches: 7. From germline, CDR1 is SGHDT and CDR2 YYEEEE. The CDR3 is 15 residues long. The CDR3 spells CASSRGRDSQETQYF. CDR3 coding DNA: TGTGCCAGCAGCAGAGGCCGGGACAGCCAAGAGACCCAGTACTTC.

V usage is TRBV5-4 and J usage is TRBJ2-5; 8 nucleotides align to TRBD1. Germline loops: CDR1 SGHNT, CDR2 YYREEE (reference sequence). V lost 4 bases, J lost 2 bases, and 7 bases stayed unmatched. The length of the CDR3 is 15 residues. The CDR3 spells CASSETGTGQETQYF. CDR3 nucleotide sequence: TGTGCCAGCAGCGAAACCGGGACAGGACAAGAGACCCAGTACTTC. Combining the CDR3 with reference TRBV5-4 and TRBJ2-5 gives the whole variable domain ETGVTQSPTHLIKTRGQQVTLRCSSQSGHNTVSWYQQALGQGPQFIFQYYREEENGRGNFPPRFSGLQFPNYSSELNVNALELDDSALYLCASSETGTGQETQYFGPGTRLLVL.

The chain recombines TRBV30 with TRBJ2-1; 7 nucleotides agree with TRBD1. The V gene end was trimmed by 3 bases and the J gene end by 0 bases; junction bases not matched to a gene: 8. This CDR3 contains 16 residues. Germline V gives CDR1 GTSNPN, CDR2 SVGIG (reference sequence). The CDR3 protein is CAWRGVTGSSYNEQFF. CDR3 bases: TGTGCCTGGAGGGGAGTGACAGGGAGCTCCTACAATGAGCAGTTCTTC.

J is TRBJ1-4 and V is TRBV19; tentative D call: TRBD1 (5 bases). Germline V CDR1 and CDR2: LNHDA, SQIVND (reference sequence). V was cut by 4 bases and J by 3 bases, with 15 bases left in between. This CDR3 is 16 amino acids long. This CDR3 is CASSNYGTEPNEKLFF. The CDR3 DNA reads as TGTGCCAGTAGTAATTACGGGACGGAGCCTAATGAAAAACTGTTTTTT.

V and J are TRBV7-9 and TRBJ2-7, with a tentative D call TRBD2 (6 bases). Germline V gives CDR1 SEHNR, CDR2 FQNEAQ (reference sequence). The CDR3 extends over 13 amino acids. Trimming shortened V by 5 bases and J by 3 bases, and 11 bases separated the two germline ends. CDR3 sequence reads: CASSQTGDYEQYF. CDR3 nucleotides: TGTGCCAGCAGCCAAACGGGGGACTACGAGCAGTACTTC. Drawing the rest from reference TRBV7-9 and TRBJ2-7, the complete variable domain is DTGVSQNPRHKITKRGQNVTFRCDPISEHNRLYWYRQTLGQGPEFLTYFQNEAQLEKSRLLSDRFSAERPKGSFSTLEIQRTEQGDSAMYLCASSQTGDYEQYFGPGTRLTVT.

This chain's CDR3 is CASDYRGGGQPQHF. The CDR3 DNA reads as TGTGCCAGTGACTACAGGGGCGGCGGTCAGCCCCAGCATTTT. This sequence joins TRBV6-1 and TRBJ1-5; 7 nucleotides agree with TRBD1. CDR3 length: 14 amino acids. From germline, CDR1 is MNHNS and CDR2 SASEGT. V shed 9 bases and J 6 bases; nucleotides not matched to a gene: 11.

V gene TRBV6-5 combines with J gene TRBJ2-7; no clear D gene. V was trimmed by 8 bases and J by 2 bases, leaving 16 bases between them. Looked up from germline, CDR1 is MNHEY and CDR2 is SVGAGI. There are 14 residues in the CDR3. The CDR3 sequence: CASLPTGSTYEQYF. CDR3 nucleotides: TGTGCCAGCCTACCTACCGGATCCACCTACGAGCAGTACTTC.

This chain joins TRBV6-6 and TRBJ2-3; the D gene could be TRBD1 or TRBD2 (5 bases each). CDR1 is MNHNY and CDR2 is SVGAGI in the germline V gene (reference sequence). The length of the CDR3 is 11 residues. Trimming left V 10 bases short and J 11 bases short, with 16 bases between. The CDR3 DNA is TGTGCCAACACGAGAGGGACGTGGCAGTATTTT. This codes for CANTRGTWQYF.

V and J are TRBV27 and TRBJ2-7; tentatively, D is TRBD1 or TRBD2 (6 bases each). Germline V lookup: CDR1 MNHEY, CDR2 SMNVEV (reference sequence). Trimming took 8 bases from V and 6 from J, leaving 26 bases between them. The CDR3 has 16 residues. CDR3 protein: CASSRLQADGGSEQYF. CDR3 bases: TGTGCCAGCTCAAGACTTCAAGCGGACGGGGGCTCCGAGCAGTACTTC.

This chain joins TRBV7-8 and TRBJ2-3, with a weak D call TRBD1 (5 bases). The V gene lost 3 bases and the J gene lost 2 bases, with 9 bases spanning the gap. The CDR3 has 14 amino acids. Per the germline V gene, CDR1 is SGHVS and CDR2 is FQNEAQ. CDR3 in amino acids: CASSLEQVTDTQYF. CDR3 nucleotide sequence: TGTGCCAGCAGCTTGGAACAGGTCACAGATACGCAGTATTTT.

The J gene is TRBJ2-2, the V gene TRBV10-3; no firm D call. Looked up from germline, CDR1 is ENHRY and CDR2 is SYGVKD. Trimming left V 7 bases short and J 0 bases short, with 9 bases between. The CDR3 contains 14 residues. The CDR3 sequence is CAIIDEANTGELFF. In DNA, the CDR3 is TGTGCCATCATTGATGAGGCGAACACCGGGGAGCTGTTTTTT.

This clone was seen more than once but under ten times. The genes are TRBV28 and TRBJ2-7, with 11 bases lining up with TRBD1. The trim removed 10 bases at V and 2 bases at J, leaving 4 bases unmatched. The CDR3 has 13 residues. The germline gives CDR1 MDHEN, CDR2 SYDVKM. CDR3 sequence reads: CAIGTGGTYEQYF. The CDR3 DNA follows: TGTGCCATCGGGACAGGGGGAACCTACGAGCAGTACTTC.

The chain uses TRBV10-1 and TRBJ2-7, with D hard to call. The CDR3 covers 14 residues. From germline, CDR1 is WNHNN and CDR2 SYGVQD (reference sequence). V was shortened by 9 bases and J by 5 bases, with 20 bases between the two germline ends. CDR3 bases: TGCGCCAGTGCCCCAGGTGGGATGGGGAACGAGCAGTACTTC. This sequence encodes CASAPGGMGNEQYF.

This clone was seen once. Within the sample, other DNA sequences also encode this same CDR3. Here the CDR3 DNA reads TGTGCCAGCAGCTTCGGGAGCGGGGGGACTTACGAGCAGTACTTC. Translating gives CASSFGSGGTYEQYF. The chain employs TRBV5-6 and TRBJ2-7, with TRBD2 matching 9 bases. Germline lookup yields CDR1 SGHDT and CDR2 YYEEEE. Trimming took 2 bases from V and 4 from J; bases not matched to a gene: 7. This CDR3 comprises 15 residues. The variable domain in full, completed from reference TRBV5-6 and TRBJ2-7, reads DAGVTQSPTHLIKTRGQQVTLRCSPKSGHDTVSWYQQALGQGPQFIFQYYEEEERQRGNFPDRFSGHQFPNYSSELNVNALLLGDSALYLCASSFGSGGTYEQYFGPGTRLTVT.

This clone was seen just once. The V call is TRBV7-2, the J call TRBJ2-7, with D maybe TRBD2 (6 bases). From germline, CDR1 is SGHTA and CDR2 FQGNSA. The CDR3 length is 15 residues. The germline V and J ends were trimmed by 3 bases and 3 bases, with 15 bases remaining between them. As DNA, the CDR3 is TGTGCCAGCAGCTTGGGGGGTCCTGTAGTCTACGAGCAGTACTTC. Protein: CASSLGGPVVYEQYF.